This note documents a single T cell receptor gamma chain sequence. Since a far larger clone is one base different, this is likely a read error. Other DNA sequences from this sample encode an identical CDR3 as well. This CDR3 contains 16 residues. CDR1 is GITISATS, CDR2 ISYDGTV, per germline (reference sequence). The data stem from a study of gamma-delta T cells after stem cell transplantation. TCRdb called clones from the RT-PCR reads again using CATT. Found here are a few hundred gamma-chain clones, more than 4% of them singletons; the top ten hold 65% to 80%. The chain uses TRGV9 and TRGJP. This TCR came from a human donor. It is not recorded whose cells these are; they may come from a transplant donor. Sample: gamma-delta T cells. The CDR3 here is CALWEVGELGKKIKVF. The CDR3 DNA is TGTGCCCTGTGGGAGGTAGGAGAGTTGGGCAAAAAAATCAAGGTATTT.